Listed here are 14 T cell receptor beta chains from one sample, sequenced in a study of CD8 T cells in ankylosing spondylitis. Study-wide results and limits: Ankylosing spondylitis blood seemed to carry a telltale TCR beta motif made of several highly homologous variants.

No cognate antigen is known for these TCRs. TCRdb analysed the 5' RACE reads with MiXCR anew, one entry per CDR3 protein. The profile shows approximately 550,000 distinct CDR3 sequences, about 12% of them singletons. The sequencing input was blood, either unsorted or a sorted T cell fraction (not recorded which). The receptors here all came from a male donor with ankylosing spondylitis.

V and J are TRBV10-3 and TRBJ2-1; possibly TRBD2 for D (5 bases). This CDR3 is built from 13 residues. Germline CDR1 reads ENHRY; CDR2 reads SYGVKD. V lost 5 bases and J lost 6, with 11 bases in between. In nucleotides, the CDR3 is TGTGCCATCAGTTCCGGACTTTCCAATGAGCAGTTCTTC. It codes for CAISSGLSNEQFF.

The table lists this clonotype with a few counts. This chain connects TRBV28 to TRBJ1-6, with TRBD1 matching over 8 bases. CDR3 length: 16 amino acids. Germline V lookup: CDR1 MDHEN, CDR2 SYDVKM. V trimming: 6 bases; J trimming: 7 bases; junction bases outside the gene matches: 11. CDR3 loop: CASRLRTGRGNSPLHF. Here the CDR3 DNA reads TGTGCCAGCAGACTCAGGACAGGGAGAGGGAATTCACCCCTCCACTTT.

The rearrangement links TRBV20-1 to TRBJ1-1; D remains unclear. The CDR3 runs 13 residues. The V gene lost 3 bases and the J gene lost 0 bases, with 8 bases spanning the gap. CDR1 and CDR2 from the germline V gene are DFQATT and SNEGSKA (reference sequence). In nucleotides, the CDR3 is TGCAGTGCTAGTCTTGAGTTGAACACTGAAGCTTTCTTT. Protein sequence: CSASLELNTEAFF.

This chain uses TRBV6-1 with TRBJ2-2, with D hard to call. Trimming removed 7 bases at V and 1 base at J, with 7 bases between. The germline V gene has CDR1 MNHNS and CDR2 SASEGT. There are 13 residues in the CDR3. The CDR3 here is CASIKENTGELFF. CDR3 nucleotide sequence: TGTGCCAGCATCAAGGAGAACACCGGGGAGCTGTTTTTT.

The V and J genes are TRBV27 and TRBJ2-3; TRBD2 matches 12 bases. CDR1 MNHEY and CDR2 SMNVEV come from the germline V gene (reference sequence). The CDR3 has 18 amino acids. V trimming: 7 bases; J trimming: 3 bases; junction bases outside the gene matches: 14. The CDR3 loop is CASNSYGLAGRDTDTQYF. In DNA form, the CDR3 reads TGTGCCAGCAATTCATACGGACTAGCGGGACGGGATACAGATACGCAGTATTTT.

The chain recombines TRBV2 with TRBJ1-3; 9 bases are shared with TRBD1. J was trimmed by 3 bases and V by 6 bases; bases with no gene match: 6. Per the germline V gene, CDR1 is SNHLY and CDR2 is FYNNEI. The CDR3 spans 15 residues. The CDR3 nucleotides read TGTGCCAGCAGATCGGGACAGGGCTTTGGAAACACCATATATTTT. Translating gives CASRSGQGFGNTIYF. Variable domain in full (rest from reference TRBV2 and TRBJ1-3): EPEVTQTPSHQVTQMGQEVILRCVPISNHLYFYWYRQILGQKVEFLVSFYNNEISEKSEIFDDQFSVERPDGSNFTLKIRSTKLEDSAMYFCASRSGQGFGNTIYFGEGSWLTVV.

The chain recombines TRBV11-2 with TRBJ2-1, with no clear D. The length of the CDR3 is 16 residues. V dropped 4 bases and J dropped 0 bases, with 13 bases sitting between them. CDR1 SGHAT and CDR2 FQNNGV come from the germline V gene. The CDR3 region has the DNA TGTGCCAGCAGCTCGTATGGCGGTAGCTCCTACAATGAGCAGTTCTTC. Its protein is CASSSYGGSSYNEQFF.

The chain has TRBV20-1 and TRBJ1-1; 9 nucleotides agree with TRBD1. The V segment lost 3 bases and the J segment 5 bases; nucleotides outside the gene matches: 7. The CDR3 is made up of 14 amino acids. Germline CDR1 DFQATT, CDR2 SNEGSKA (reference sequence). CDR3: CSARTGGKGTEAFF. For the CDR3, the DNA is TGCAGTGCTAGGACAGGGGGAAAGGGGACTGAAGCTTTCTTT.

V usage is TRBV20-1 and J usage is TRBJ2-2, with a tentative D call TRBD2 (6 bases). Germline V gene sequence: CDR1 DFQATT, CDR2 SNEGSKA (reference sequence). V lost 0 bases to trimming and J lost 7 bases, with 21 bases between them. This CDR3 spans 17 amino acids. This CDR3 is CSARDRGGIISIGELFF. CDR3 in DNA: TGCAGTGCTAGAGATCGAGGCGGGATAATATCGATCGGGGAGCTGTTTTTT.

This clonotype was recorded at least ten times. This rearrangement joins TRBV5-1 to TRBJ2-5; 7 nucleotides line up with TRBD2. The V gene end was trimmed by 2 bases and the J gene end by 5 bases; junction bases not matched to a gene: 9. The CDR3 has 15 residues. The germline CDR1 and CDR2 sequences are SGHRS and YFSETQ. The CDR3 protein is CASSFEAGLGETQYF. The CDR3 DNA follows: TGCGCCAGCAGCTTTGAAGCGGGATTAGGGGAGACCCAGTACTTC.

The genes are TRBV20-1 and TRBJ2-7; D tentatively reads TRBD1 or TRBD2 (6 bases each). Germline CDR1 and CDR2: DFQATT and SNEGSKA (reference sequence). The V and J ends lost 6 bases and 2 bases respectively, with 17 bases between them. This CDR3 comprises 14 residues. The chain's CDR3 is CSAGGLSEPYEQYF. The CDR3 nucleotides read TGCAGTGCAGGGGGGCTTAGCGAGCCCTACGAGCAGTACTTC.

This clonotype was counted at least ten times. This sequence joins TRBV29-1 and TRBJ2-5; 11 bases are a match to TRBD2. Germline V lookup: CDR1 SQVTM, CDR2 ANQGSEA. This CDR3 comprises 15 residues. The CDR3 region is CSVLRTSGYQETQYF. The DNA of the CDR3 is TGCAGTGTTCTGAGGACTAGCGGGTACCAAGAGACCCAGTACTTC.

The table lists this clonotype with a few counts. V usage is TRBV3-1 and J usage is TRBJ1-3; D unclear. Trimming pared 6 bases from V and 0 bases from J, leaving 9 bases between. Germline V gives CDR1 LGHDT, CDR2 YNNKEL (reference sequence). The CDR3 has 14 amino acids. For the CDR3, the DNA is TGTGCCAGCAGGACGGGCTTCTCTGGAAACACCATATATTTT. Its protein product is CASRTGFSGNTIYF. Together with reference TRBV3-1 and TRBJ1-3, the CDR3 gives the full variable domain: DTAVSQTPKYLVTQMGNDKSIKCEQNLGHDTMYWYKQDSKKFLKIMFSYNNKELIINETVPNRFSPKSPDKAHLNLHINSLELGDSAVYFCASRTGFSGNTIYFGEGSWLTVV.

This clonotype was counted many times. This sequence joins TRBV4-2 and TRBJ2-1; 9 positions match TRBD2. Trimming removed 2 bases from V and 7 bases from J; junction bases left unmatched: 6. This CDR3 is built from 15 residues. Germline V CDR1 and CDR2: LGHNA, YNFKEQ. The CDR3, as DNA: TGTGCCAGCAGCCAACTAGCGGGGTACGGGAATGAGCAGTTCTTC. Its translation is CASSQLAGYGNEQFF.